This TCR beta chain comes out of a study of Tregs in tolerant kidney transplant recipients. Produced via immunoSEQ multiplex PCR; TCRdb's table is partial and in-frame only. The table includes tens of thousands of clones, roughly 93% detected once. Germline values: CDR1 SGDLS, CDR2 YYNGEE. The CDR3 is 17 residues long. V was clipped by 4 bases and J by 1 base, with 19 bases between them. This clone occurred a few times. Thawed PBMCs were FACS-sorted into unstimulated CD4+CD25+CD127- regulatory T cells, CD4+CD25- non-regulatory cells, CD4 and CD8 cells. This sequence joins TRBV9 and TRBJ2-3; possible D gene TRBD2, 6 bases. The material was CD4+ T cells from blood, obtained before the transplant. This TCR came from a human donor who received a combined kidney and bone marrow transplant. CDR3 in DNA: TGTGCCAGCAGCCTCTCCGGTGCCGGGGGTGGCACAGATACGCAGTATTTT. Protein product: CASSLSGAGGGTDTQYF.